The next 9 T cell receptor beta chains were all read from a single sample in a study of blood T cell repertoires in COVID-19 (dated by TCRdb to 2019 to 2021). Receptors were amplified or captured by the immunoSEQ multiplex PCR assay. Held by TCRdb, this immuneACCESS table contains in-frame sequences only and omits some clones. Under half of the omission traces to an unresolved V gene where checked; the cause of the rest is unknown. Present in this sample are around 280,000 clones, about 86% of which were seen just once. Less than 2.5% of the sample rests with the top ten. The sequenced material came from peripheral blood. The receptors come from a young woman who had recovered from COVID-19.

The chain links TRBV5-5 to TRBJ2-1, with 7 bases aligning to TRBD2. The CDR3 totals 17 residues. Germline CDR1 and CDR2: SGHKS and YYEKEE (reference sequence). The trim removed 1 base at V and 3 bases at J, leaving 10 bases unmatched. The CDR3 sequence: CASSLNPPSGYYNEQFF. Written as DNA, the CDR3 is TGTGCCAGCAGCTTGAACCCCCCTAGCGGATACTACAATGAGCAGTTCTTC.

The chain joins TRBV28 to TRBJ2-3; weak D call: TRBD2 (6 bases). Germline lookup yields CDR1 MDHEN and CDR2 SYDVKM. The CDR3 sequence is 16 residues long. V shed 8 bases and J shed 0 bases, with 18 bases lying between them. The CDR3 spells CASDSPPGTSTDTQYF. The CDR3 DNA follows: TGTGCCAGCGATTCCCCCCCAGGGACTAGCACAGATACGCAGTATTTT.

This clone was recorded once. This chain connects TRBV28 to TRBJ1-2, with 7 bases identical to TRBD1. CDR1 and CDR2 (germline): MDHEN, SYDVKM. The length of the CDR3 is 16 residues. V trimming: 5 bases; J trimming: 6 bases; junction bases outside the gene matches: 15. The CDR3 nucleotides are TGTGCCAGCAGTCAATACCACAGGGGTCAGGGCCATGGCTACACCTTC. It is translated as CASSQYHRGQGHGYTF.

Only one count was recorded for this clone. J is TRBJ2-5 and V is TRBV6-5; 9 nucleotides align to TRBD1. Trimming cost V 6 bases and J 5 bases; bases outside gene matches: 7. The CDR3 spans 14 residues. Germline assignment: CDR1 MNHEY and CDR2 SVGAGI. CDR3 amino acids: CASRPGQGWETQYF. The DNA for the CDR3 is TGTGCCAGCAGGCCGGGACAGGGATGGGAGACCCAGTACTTC.

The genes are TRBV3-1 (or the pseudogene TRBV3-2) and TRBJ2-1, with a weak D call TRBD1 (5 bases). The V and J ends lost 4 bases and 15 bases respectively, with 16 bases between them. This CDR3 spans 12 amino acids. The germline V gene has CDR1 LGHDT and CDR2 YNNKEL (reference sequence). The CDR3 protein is CASSPQGWSPFF. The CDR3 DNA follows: TGTGCCAGCAGCCCGCAGGGATGGAGTCCGTTCTTC.

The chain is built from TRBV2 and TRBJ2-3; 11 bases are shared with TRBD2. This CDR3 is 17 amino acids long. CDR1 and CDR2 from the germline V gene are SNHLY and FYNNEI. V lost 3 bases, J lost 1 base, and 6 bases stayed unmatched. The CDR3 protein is CASSDLGTSGGTDTQYF. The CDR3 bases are TGTGCCAGCAGTGACTTAGGGACTAGCGGAGGCACAGATACGCAGTATTTT.

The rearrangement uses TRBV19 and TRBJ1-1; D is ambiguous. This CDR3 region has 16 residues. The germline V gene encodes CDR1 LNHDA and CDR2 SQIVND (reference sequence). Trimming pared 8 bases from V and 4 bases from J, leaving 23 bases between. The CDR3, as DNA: TGTGCCAGTCTACCCTGGGCAGGCGCACCCGGCACTGAAGCTTTCTTT. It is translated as CASLPWAGAPGTEAFF.

CDR3 region: CASSQGRWAGQETQYF. Written as DNA, the CDR3 is TGTGCCAGCAGCCAAGGCCGGTGGGCGGGACAAGAGACCCAGTACTTC. The rearrangement uses TRBV3-1 (or the pseudogene TRBV3-2) and TRBJ2-5; tentatively, D is TRBD2 (6 bases). The germline V and J ends were trimmed by 1 base and 2 bases, with 14 bases remaining between them. Germline CDR1 reads LGHDT; CDR2 reads YNNKEL (reference sequence). CDR3 size: 16 residues.

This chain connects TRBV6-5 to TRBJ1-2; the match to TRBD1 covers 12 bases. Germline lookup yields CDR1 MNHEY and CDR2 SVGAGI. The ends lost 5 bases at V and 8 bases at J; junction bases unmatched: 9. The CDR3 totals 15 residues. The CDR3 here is CASSTRGQGAAGYTF. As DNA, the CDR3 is TGTGCCAGCAGTACCCGGGGACAGGGGGCCGCCGGCTACACCTTC.